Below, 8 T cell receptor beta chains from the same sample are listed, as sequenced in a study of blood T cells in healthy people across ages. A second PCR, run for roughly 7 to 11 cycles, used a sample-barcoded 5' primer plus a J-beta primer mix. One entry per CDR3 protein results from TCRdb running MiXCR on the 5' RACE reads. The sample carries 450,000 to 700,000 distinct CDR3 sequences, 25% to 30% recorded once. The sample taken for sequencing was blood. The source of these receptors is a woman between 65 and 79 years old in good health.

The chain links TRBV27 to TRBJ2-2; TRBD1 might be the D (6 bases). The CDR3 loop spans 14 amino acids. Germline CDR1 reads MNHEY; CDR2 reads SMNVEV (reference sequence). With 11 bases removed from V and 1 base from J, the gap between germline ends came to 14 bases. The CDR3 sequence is CADTGPRNTGELFF. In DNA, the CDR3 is TGTGCCGATACAGGGCCGAGGAACACCGGGGAGCTGTTTTTT.

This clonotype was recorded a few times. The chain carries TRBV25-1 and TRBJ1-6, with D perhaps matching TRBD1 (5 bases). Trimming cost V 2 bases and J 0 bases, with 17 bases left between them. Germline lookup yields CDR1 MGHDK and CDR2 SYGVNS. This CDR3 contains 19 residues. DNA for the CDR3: TGTGCCAGCAGTGAAACGGGGCGCCAGGGACGCTCCTATAATTCACCCCTCCACTTT. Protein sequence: CASSETGRQGRSYNSPLHF.

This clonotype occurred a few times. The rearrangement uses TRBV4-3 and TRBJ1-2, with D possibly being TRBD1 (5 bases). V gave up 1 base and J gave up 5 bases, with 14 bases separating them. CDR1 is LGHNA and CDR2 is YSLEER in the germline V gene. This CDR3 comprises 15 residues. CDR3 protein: CASSQVAGPEYGYTF. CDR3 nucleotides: TGCGCCAGCAGCCAAGTTGCGGGACCCGAATATGGCTACACCTTC.

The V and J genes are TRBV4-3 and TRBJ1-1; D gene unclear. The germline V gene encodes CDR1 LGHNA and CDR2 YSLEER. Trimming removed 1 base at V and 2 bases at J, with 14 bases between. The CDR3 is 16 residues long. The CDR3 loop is CASSQVFRGLNTEAFF. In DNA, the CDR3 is TGCGCCAGCAGCCAAGTGTTCAGAGGGCTAAACACTGAAGCTTTCTTT.

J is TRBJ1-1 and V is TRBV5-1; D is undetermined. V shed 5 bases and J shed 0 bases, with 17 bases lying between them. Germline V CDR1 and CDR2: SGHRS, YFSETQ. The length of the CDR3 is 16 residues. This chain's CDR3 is CASSGKGVQVNTEAFF. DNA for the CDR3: TGCGCCAGCAGTGGCAAGGGCGTCCAGGTGAACACTGAAGCTTTCTTT.

The CDR3 nucleotides are TGTGCCAGTAGTAGGGGCCAGAGGAGGTGGGAGACCCAGTACTTC. Its translation is CASSRGQRRWETQYF. The chain is built from TRBV19 and TRBJ2-5; either TRBD1 or TRBD2 may supply D (5 bases each). The CDR3 spans 15 residues. The germline V and J ends were trimmed by 4 bases and 5 bases, with 17 bases remaining between them. The germline gives CDR1 LNHDA, CDR2 SQIVND (reference sequence).

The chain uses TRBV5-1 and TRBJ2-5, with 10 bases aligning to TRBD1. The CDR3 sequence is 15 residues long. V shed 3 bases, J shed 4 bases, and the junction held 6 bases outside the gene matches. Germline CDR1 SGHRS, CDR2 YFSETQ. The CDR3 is CASSSGQGGVETQYF. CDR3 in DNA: TGCGCCAGCAGCTCAGGACAGGGGGGCGTAGAGACCCAGTACTTC.

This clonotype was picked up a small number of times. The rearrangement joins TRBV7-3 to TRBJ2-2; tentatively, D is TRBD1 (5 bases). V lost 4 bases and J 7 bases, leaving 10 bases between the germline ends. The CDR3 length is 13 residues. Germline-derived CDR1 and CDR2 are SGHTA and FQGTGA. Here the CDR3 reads CASSSRVGGELFF. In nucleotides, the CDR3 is TGTGCCAGCAGCTCCAGGGTTGGCGGGGAGCTGTTTTTT.